Below are 21 T cell receptor beta chains sequenced from a single sample in a study of shared clonotypes between healthy human individuals. TCRdb's copy holds only in-frame clones and misses some; the assay was immunoSEQ multiplex PCR. The sample shows around 450,000 clones, 79% of them seen only once. The sequencing sample was made of PBMCs. Source of these receptors: a woman in her thirties or forties in good health. Some clones in this sample may be carry-over from other donors' samples.

The chain carries TRBV10-3 and TRBJ2-1; TRBD1 agrees at 10 bases. The CDR3 has 16 amino acids. Germline CDR1 and CDR2: ENHRY and SYGVKD. V shed 6 bases and J 5 bases; nucleotides not matched to a gene: 10. CDR3 loop: CAIRPSSGQGNNEQFF. DNA for the CDR3: TGTGCCATCAGACCCTCGTCGGGACAGGGGAACAATGAGCAGTTCTTC.

This sequence joins TRBV2 and TRBJ2-2; 10 nucleotides match TRBD2. The V gene's germline CDR1 is SNHLY and CDR2 FYNNEI. The CDR3 runs 14 residues. V shed 7 bases, J shed 6 bases, and the junction held 5 bases outside the gene matches. The DNA of the CDR3 is TGTGCCAGCAATCTAGCGGGAGAGGCCGGGGAGCTGTTTTTT. Translating it yields CASNLAGEAGELFF.

The rearrangement uses TRBV29-1 and TRBJ2-7; TRBD1 matches 9 bases. The ends lost 7 bases at V and 4 bases at J; junction bases unmatched: 8. CDR3 length: 13 amino acids. In germline, CDR1 is SQVTM, CDR2 ANQGSEA. This CDR3 is CSGKDRGAYEQYF. CDR3 nucleotides: TGCAGCGGTAAGGACAGGGGTGCTTACGAGCAGTACTTC.

This chain connects TRBV7-3 to TRBJ2-1; 10 bases are a match to TRBD2. Germline V gene lookup returns CDR1 SGHTA and CDR2 FQGTGA. J lost 6 bases, V lost 5 bases, and 13 bases had no gene match. The CDR3 runs to 17 residues. CDR3 coding DNA: TGTGCCAGCAGCCCACAACCTCTAGCGGGGGCCCCCAATGAGCAGTTCTTC. Translated: CASSPQPLAGAPNEQFF.

This sequence joins TRBV30 and TRBJ2-4, with D perhaps TRBD2 (7 bases). Trimming cost V 8 bases and J 6 bases, with 23 bases left between them. The CDR3 runs 15 residues. From germline, CDR1 is GTSNPN and CDR2 SVGIG (reference sequence). CDR3 in DNA: TGTGCCCGGGGGGCCCCCTCAGTTAACGCAAACATTCAGTACTTC. The encoded protein is CARGAPSVNANIQYF.

This rearrangement joins TRBV27 to TRBJ2-7, with TRBD1 identical over 11 bases. CDR1 is MNHEY and CDR2 is SMNVEV in the germline V gene (reference sequence). The CDR3 has 14 residues. The V and J ends lost 5 bases and 3 bases, in that order; junction bases with no gene match: 3. The CDR3, as DNA: TGTGCCAGCAGTGCCGGGACAGGGGGCTACGAGCAGTACTTC. Translation gives CASSAGTGGYEQYF.

The chain couples TRBV28 to TRBJ2-1; D not resolved. V gave up 6 bases and J gave up 5 bases, with 8 bases separating them. CDR3 size: 12 residues. Germline V CDR1 and CDR2: MDHEN, SYDVKM. The CDR3 spells CASRGLNNEQFF. The CDR3 DNA sequence: TGTGCCAGCAGAGGCCTAAACAATGAGCAGTTCTTC.

This chain joins TRBV29-1 and TRBJ1-1, with 9 bases that match TRBD1. The CDR3 is made up of 15 amino acids. V trimming: 5 bases; J trimming: 4 bases; junction bases outside the gene matches: 11. Germline V gene sequence: CDR1 SQVTM, CDR2 ANQGSEA. CDR3: CSVKTGGSGGTEAFF. In DNA form, the CDR3 reads TGCAGCGTTAAGACAGGGGGTTCAGGGGGCACTGAAGCTTTCTTT.

As regards this clone: The same CDR3 is also encoded by other DNA sequences in this sample. This chain links TRBV18 with TRBJ2-7; a possible D gene is TRBD2 (6 bases). Trimming took off 0 bases at V and 2 bases at J, with 8 bases between the two ends. CDR1 and CDR2 (germline): KGHSH, LQKENI. CDR3 length: 14 amino acids. The CDR3 loop reads CASSPPGTAYEQYF. The CDR3 coding sequence is TGTGCCAGCTCACCACCGGGGACTGCCTACGAGCAGTACTTC.

CDR3 amino acids: CASSKCCETDTQYF. Written as DNA, the CDR3 is TGTGCCAGCAGCAAATGCTGTGAAACAGATACGCAGTATTTT. V is TRBV21-1 and J is TRBJ2-3. TRBV21-1 is given as a pseudogene. The CDR3 sequence is 14 residues long.

This clone has more than one count but fewer than ten. The chain carries TRBV25-1 and TRBJ2-2; 9 nucleotides line up with TRBD2. Trimming at V came to 11 bases and at J to 3 bases, leaving 10 bases not matched to a gene. This CDR3 contains 15 residues. The V gene's germline CDR1 is MGHDK and CDR2 SYGVNS. The CDR3 here is CAAQRASGDTGELFF. DNA of the CDR3: TGTGCCGCTCAAAGGGCTAGCGGGGACACCGGGGAGCTGTTTTTT.

The V call is TRBV29-1, the J call TRBJ2-1, with D tentatively TRBD2 (6 bases). This CDR3 has 15 amino acids. Germline V gives CDR1 SQVTM, CDR2 ANQGSEA. Trimming cost V 0 bases and J 2 bases, with 11 bases left between them. The CDR3 bases are TGCAGCGTTGAAGAGTCGGGAGATACCTACAATGAGCAGTTCTTC. Translation gives CSVEESGDTYNEQFF.

This chain uses TRBV4-1 with TRBJ1-1; a possible D gene is TRBD1 (6 bases). Trimming shortened V by 1 base and J by 4 bases, and 13 bases separated the two germline ends. In germline, CDR1 is MGHRA, CDR2 YSYEKL. This CDR3 has 15 amino acids. CDR3 nucleotide sequence: TGCGCCAGCAGCCAAGGAGTCCTCAGGGGCACTGAAGCTTTCTTT. This gives the protein CASSQGVLRGTEAFF.

The chain recombines TRBV19 with TRBJ1-5; D is perhaps TRBD1 (6 bases). CDR1 LNHDA and CDR2 SQIVND come from the germline V gene (reference sequence). This CDR3 region has 14 residues. The V gene lost 6 bases and the J gene lost 3 bases, with 12 bases spanning the gap. DNA of the CDR3: TGTGCCAGTAGCACGGACAGAAACAATCAGCCCCAGCATTTT. Translation gives CASSTDRNNQPQHF.

This sequence joins TRBV7-3 and TRBJ2-2; D is undetermined. The CDR3 runs to 13 residues. From germline, CDR1 is SGHTA and CDR2 FQGTGA. Trimming stripped 3 bases from V and 2 bases from J, with 4 bases between. CDR3 residues: CASSFYNTGELFF. The CDR3, as DNA: TGTGCCAGCAGCTTCTATAACACCGGGGAGCTGTTTTTT.

This clone has only a few counts. The V call is TRBV5-1, the J call TRBJ2-6; no firm D call. Trimming cost V 7 bases and J 4 bases, with 9 bases left between them. The CDR3 is 13 residues long. Germline CDR1 reads SGHRS; CDR2 reads YFSETQ. CDR3 loop: CASCPEGANVLTF. The CDR3 region has the DNA TGCGCCAGCTGTCCAGAGGGGGCCAACGTCCTGACTTTC.

V is TRBV7-2 and J is TRBJ2-7; the D gene is possibly TRBD2 (6 bases). The germline gives CDR1 SGHTA, CDR2 FQGNSA. This CDR3 is 15 amino acids long. The V end lost 1 base, the J end lost 0 bases, and 10 bases lay between the germline ends. DNA of the CDR3: TGTGCCAGCAGCTTAGGCCTAGCGCCCTCCTACGAGCAGTACTTC. Translating gives CASSLGLAPSYEQYF.

This clone was counted at least ten times. The chain combines TRBV5-6 with TRBJ2-5; 7 bases are shared with TRBD1. Germline values: CDR1 SGHDT, CDR2 YYEEEE. J gave up 2 bases and V 4 bases, and 5 bases lay outside the gene matches. The CDR3 sequence is 14 residues long. The CDR3 coding sequence is TGTGCCAGCAGCCGAGGACAGGTTCAAGAGACCCAGTACTTC. This encodes CASSRGQVQETQYF.

The chain employs TRBV11-3 and TRBJ2-7, with TRBD1 matching 7 bases. Trimming took 5 bases from V and 3 from J; bases not matched to a gene: 7. The germline V gene encodes CDR1 SGHNT and CDR2 YENEEA. The CDR3 is made up of 14 amino acids. CDR3 sequence (DNA): TGTGCCAGCAGCCCGGACAGGTGGGGCTACGAGCAGTACTTC. This sequence encodes CASSPDRWGYEQYF.

This clone was seen a single time. This chain links TRBV28 with TRBJ2-2, with D unresolved. The CDR3 runs 14 residues. Germline V gene sequence: CDR1 MDHEN, CDR2 SYDVKM. The V and J ends lost 1 base and 1 base respectively, with 4 bases between them. DNA of the CDR3: TGTGCCAGCAGTTTATCGGAGAACACCGGGGAGCTGTTTTTT. Translating gives CASSLSENTGELFF.

This sequence joins TRBV13 and TRBJ2-1; D ambiguous. V was trimmed by 5 bases and J by 3 bases, leaving 14 bases between them. The germline V gene has CDR1 PRHDT and CDR2 FYEKMQ (reference sequence). This CDR3 is 15 amino acids long. The CDR3 bases are TGTGCCAGCAGCCCCGCGTTTGGCAGCTACAATGAGCAGTTCTTC. Amino acids: CASSPAFGSYNEQFF.